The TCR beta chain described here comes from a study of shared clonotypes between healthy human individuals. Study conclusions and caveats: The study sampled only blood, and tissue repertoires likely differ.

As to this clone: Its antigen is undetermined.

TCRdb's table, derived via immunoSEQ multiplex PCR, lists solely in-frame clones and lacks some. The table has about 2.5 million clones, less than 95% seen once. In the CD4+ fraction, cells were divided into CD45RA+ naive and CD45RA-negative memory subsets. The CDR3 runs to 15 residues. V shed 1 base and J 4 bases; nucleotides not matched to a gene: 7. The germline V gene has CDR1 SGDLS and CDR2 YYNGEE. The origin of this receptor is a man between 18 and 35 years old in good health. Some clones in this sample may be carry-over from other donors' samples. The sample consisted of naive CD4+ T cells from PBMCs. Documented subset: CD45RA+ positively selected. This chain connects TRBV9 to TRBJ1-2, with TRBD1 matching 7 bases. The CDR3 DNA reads TGTGCCAGCAGCGTAATGTCGACAGGGACCTATGGCTACACCTTC. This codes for CASSVMSTGTYGYTF.